Listed here is a single TCR beta chain. This clonotype was seen ten or more times. The target of this receptor is not known. Base qualities were left out, and no much larger clone turns up one base away. Ophthalmopathy patients had moderately to severely active disease, Clinical Activity Score of at least 3, NOSPECS grade of at least 4, and duration under 3 months. Patients with uncontrolled infections, other autoimmune diseases, pregnancy or lactation were excluded. Diagnoses relied on clinical symptoms, serum thyroxine and TRAb, thyroid ultrasound and orbital computed tomography. PBMCs were isolated from 8 to 10 ml of fresh peripheral blood by Ficoll-Paque density gradient centrifugation. Total RNA was extracted with Trizol reagent, and quality was checked on an Agilent 2100 Bioanalyzer. The sample originates from a study of T cells in Graves' hyperthyroidism and ophthalmopathy (dated by TCRdb to between 2017 and 2020). About the study as a whole: Peripheral blood samples were taken at the time of initial diagnosis, prior to any treatment. The 80 to 100 discovery patients were randomly divided into training and test sets at a 7:3 ratio. The paper reports TCR Vbeta CDR3 sequencing of fewer than 150 peripheral blood samples: fewer than 50 ophthalmopathy, about 75 hyperthyroidism and roughly 17 progressor patients. After sampling, hyperthyroidism patients received methimazole starting at 30 mg daily, and ophthalmopathy patients received high-dose intravenous methylprednisolone. TCR V-J signatures able to tell the groups apart were searched for in a discovery cohort of 100 patients, of whom more than 40 had Graves' ophthalmopathy and 55 to 65 had stable Graves' hyperthyroidism. The study also compared thyroid tissue and blood T-cell repertoires from about 6 Graves' hyperthyroidism patients. An independent validation cohort of about 20 hyperthyroidism patients and about 16 patients who later progressed to ophthalmopathy tested prospective prediction of ophthalmopathy.

V is pared back by 2 bases and J by 0 bases, with 13 bases lying between the germline termini. The CDR3 starts with the cysteine, ends with the phenylalanine, and has 16 residues. Only the CDR3 region is kept as DNA, spanning 48 bases read in frame from base 1. The germline V gene (reference sequence) gives CDR1 as SEHNR and CDR2 as FQNEAQ. The TCR beta CDR3 regions were amplified from RNA transcripts. A first-round RT-PCR of the TCR CDR3 used the HTBI primer set with the Qiagen OneStep RT-PCR kit. A second multiplex PCR round built the libraries, followed by size selection and purification. Paired-end sequencing of the libraries was performed with 100 bp reads on an Illumina HiSeq2000. The study's processing was this. SOAPnuke was used to process the raw data, throwing out any read that contained adapters or uncalled bases, had a mean Phred below 15, or lacked an exact constant-primer or identifier match. COPE v1.2.5 was used to merge high-quality paired reads, and clonotypes were defined as unique nucleotide sequences. MiTCR v1.1 was used to align clonotypes to the IMGT TRBV, TRBD and TRBJ reference segments. The analysis included only V-J combinations with a frequency above 0.0001, which together covered around 99% of the repertoires. The TCS score was defined as the ratio of F50 (clonal expansion) to E x V (chaos), calculated using BLOSUM62-based TCRdist between CDR3 peptides within each V-J. Welch's t-statistics and random forest reduced roughly 500 V-J features to fewer than 15, which were used in a naive Bayes classifier (R e1071). TCRdb trimmed the raw reads at Q25, called clones with MiXCR and kept productive beta chains. Rows merge per CDR3 protein into single entries with the most common DNA and genes. The V and J calls follow TCRdb's processing rather than the paper's. For this sample there are some 570,000 distinct CDR3 sequences; approximately 17% appear just once. The ten most abundant clones make up approximately 16% of the sample.

The paper as a whole reports these results and caveats: In cross-validation, a model built on a 13 V-J signature told ophthalmopathy apart from stable hyperthyroidism with 87.88% sensitivity and approximately 84% specificity, and in testing the same model reached 80%/75%. Most expanded thyroid clonotypes (frequency above 0.001) were also detected in blood, a finding suggesting that blood repertoires may reflect thyroid immune responses. Sample size was not statistically predetermined, and investigators were not blinded to group allocation. In validation, the model predicted progression to ophthalmopathy a median of about 6 months before onset, with over 55% sensitivity and about 72% specificity.

Here the chain combines TRBV7-9 and TRBJ1-1; the D gene lacks a confident call. The sample was blood. The sequence derives from a woman aged 18 to 35 with Graves' ophthalmopathy. The DNA sequence is as follows: TGTGCCAGCAGCTTATACCCCGCAAACTTGAACACTGAAGCTTTCTTT. This encodes CASSLYPANLNTEAFF.